This T cell receptor (beta chain) emerged from a study of cytomegalovirus exposure and HLA in healthy donors. The study's findings and limits: A later analysis linked a missense variant in DCLRE1C to the trimming of TCR beta V and J genes. Available immune exposure information covered CMV serostatus only. In a later analysis, CMV-associated beta chains were mostly HLA-associated, it appeared.

Vbeta (60) and Jbeta (13) primers were used in the PCR. Measured with immunoSEQ multiplex PCR; TCRdb has only the in-frame clones, and not every one. Its table lists 150,000 to 200,000 clones. Note on this clone: What it recognizes is unknown.

Every donor was a healthy person donating bone marrow. Germline CDR1 LNHDA, CDR2 SQIVND (reference sequence). The CDR3 is 15 residues long. J was trimmed by 3 bases and V by 5 bases; bases with no gene match: 6. This chain uses TRBV19 with TRBJ2-7; the match to TRBD2 covers 11 bases. The source of this sequence is a man younger than 40 in good health and CMV-seronegative. The sample taken for sequencing was PBMCs. The chain's CDR3 is CASSSPGTSGYEQYF. As DNA, the CDR3 is TGTGCCAGTAGTTCCCCCGGGACTAGCGGCTACGAGCAGTACTTC.